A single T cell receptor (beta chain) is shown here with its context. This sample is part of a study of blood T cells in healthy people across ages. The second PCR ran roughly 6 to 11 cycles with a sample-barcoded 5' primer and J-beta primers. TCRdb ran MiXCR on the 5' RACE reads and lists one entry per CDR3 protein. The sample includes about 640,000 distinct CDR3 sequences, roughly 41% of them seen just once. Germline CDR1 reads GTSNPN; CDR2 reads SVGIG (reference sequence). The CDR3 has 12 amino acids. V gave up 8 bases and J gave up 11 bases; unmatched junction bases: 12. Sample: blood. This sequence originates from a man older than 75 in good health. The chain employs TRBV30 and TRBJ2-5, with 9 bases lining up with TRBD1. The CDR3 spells CAAHRGLSEQYF. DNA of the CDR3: TGTGCCGCCCACAGGGGGCTGTCAGAGCAGTACTTC.